This TCR beta chain was identified in a study of radiation and T cells in renal cell carcinoma. General study points: Top tumor clonotypes rose in blood 2 weeks post-radiation, then contracted.

Time point specified: blood 4 weeks post-SBRT, at nephrectomy. Specified treatment: 15 Gy SBRT to primary tumor, nephrectomy 4 weeks later. The table came from immunoSEQ multiplex PCR; TCRdb's copy has only in-frame clones and leaves some out. The sample comprises about 140,000 clones, 75% to 90% of which are singletons, and around 17% rests with the top ten. This clone has a single count. Its antigen is currently unknown. The germline V gene encodes CDR1 MDHEN and CDR2 SYDVKM. This CDR3 region has 13 residues. Trimming pared 5 bases from V and 5 bases from J, leaving 12 bases between. The clonotype was recovered from a woman in her fifties or sixties with renal cell carcinoma. The chain is built from TRBV28 and TRBJ2-5; D ambiguous. The sample in question was blood, obtained from a patient whose treatment included radiotherapy and nephrectomy. In DNA form, the CDR3 reads TGTGCCAGCAGTGCCACTGGTGGGGAGACCCAGTACTTC. Translating it yields CASSATGGETQYF.